The 21 T cell receptor beta chains below were found in one sample sequenced in a study of shared clonotypes between healthy human individuals. Clones were read by immunoSEQ multiplex PCR, and TCRdb kept only the in-frame ones, dropping some. The table has around 750,000 clones, around 74% seen once. Sequencing was carried out using memory CD4+ T cells sorted from blood. Stated subset: CD45RA-negative fraction. Receptors were obtained from a woman aged 25 to 39 in good health.

The CDR3 reads CASSLGDSSNEAFF. DNA of the CDR3: TGCGCCAGCAGCTTGGGGGACAGCAGCAACGAAGCTTTCTTT. The rearrangement uses TRBV5-1 and TRBJ1-1; TRBD1 matches 7 bases. CDR3 length: 14 amino acids. V lost 0 bases and J lost 8; bases outside the gene matches: 7. Germline V gene data show CDR1 as SGHRS and CDR2 as YFSETQ.

The rearrangement uses TRBV7-3 and TRBJ2-7, with D tentatively TRBD2 (6 bases). From germline, CDR1 is SGHTA and CDR2 FQGTGA. V lost 2 bases to trimming and J lost 7 bases, with 18 bases between them. The CDR3 spans 15 residues. CDR3 protein: CASSLGGSGGMEQYF. In DNA form, the CDR3 reads TGTGCCAGCAGCTTAGGGGGTAGCGGCGGTATGGAGCAGTACTTC.

V and J are TRBV4-1 and TRBJ2-1; a weak D match, TRBD2 (5 bases). This CDR3 is built from 17 residues. Between the trimmed V and J ends, which lost 5 bases and 8 bases, there was a span of 25 bases. The germline V gene has CDR1 MGHRA and CDR2 YSYEKL. The CDR3 region is CASSYQFTGFRSDEQFF. CDR3 sequence (DNA): TGCGCCAGCAGCTACCAGTTTACGGGATTTAGGTCGGATGAGCAGTTCTTC.

This clone was seen more than once but under ten times. This sequence joins TRBV19 and TRBJ2-1; TRBD1 matches 8 bases. The CDR3 loop spans 15 amino acids. V was clipped by 2 bases and J by 13 bases; unmatched bases: 13. Germline CDR1 reads LNHDA; CDR2 reads SQIVND (reference sequence). Here the CDR3 DNA reads TGTGCCAGTAGTATACGATACGACAGGGGCGCGGTTCAGTTCTTC. Translated: CASSIRYDRGAVQFF.

This rearrangement joins TRBV27 to TRBJ2-7, with 9 bases that match TRBD2. V shed 5 bases and J 9 bases; nucleotides not matched to a gene: 14. The CDR3 loop spans 15 amino acids. The germline V gene has CDR1 MNHEY and CDR2 SMNVEV (reference sequence). DNA for the CDR3: TGTGCCAGCAGTGTCTCCGTCTTAGCGGGAGTTGCGCAGTACTTC. Translating it yields CASSVSVLAGVAQYF.

This clone was seen a single time. The genes are TRBV6-5 and TRBJ1-1; D is uncertain. Trimming took 7 bases from V and 5 from J, leaving 17 bases between them. Germline CDR1 and CDR2: MNHEY and SVGAGI. The CDR3 sequence is 14 residues long. CDR3 sequence: CASINKIGKTEAFF. The CDR3 DNA reads as TGTGCCAGCATTAATAAAATCGGGAAGACTGAAGCTTTCTTT.

This clone was recorded a few times. The genes are TRBV29-1 and TRBJ1-1; the D is unclear. Germline CDR1 is SQVTM and CDR2 is ANQGSEA. Trimming stripped 0 bases from V and 5 bases from J, with 10 bases between. The CDR3 spans 13 residues. CDR3 nucleotide sequence: TGCAGCGTTGAAGAGCTGATGGGAACTGAAGCTTTCTTT. This sequence encodes CSVEELMGTEAFF.

In this sample, this clone turned up a few times. The V and J genes are TRBV9 and TRBJ2-5; 9 nucleotides line up with TRBD1. The V gene end was trimmed by 1 base and the J gene end by 5 bases; junction bases not matched to a gene: 3. The CDR3 loop spans 14 amino acids. Per the germline V gene, CDR1 is SGDLS and CDR2 is YYNGEE. The CDR3 nucleotides are TGTGCCAGCAGCGTAACAGGGGGCGCCGAGACCCAGTACTTC. This gives the protein CASSVTGGAETQYF.

CDR3 sequence: CASSLSRARGNGNTIYF. The CDR3 coding sequence is TGTGCCAGCAGCTTATCCCGCGCGAGGGGTAATGGAAACACCATATATTTT. V usage is TRBV11-2 and J usage is TRBJ1-3; weak D call: TRBD1 (5 bases). V gave up 2 bases and J gave up 3 bases, with 17 bases separating them. The germline V gene encodes CDR1 SGHAT and CDR2 FQNNGV. CDR3 length: 17 amino acids.

The V gene is TRBV7-9, the J gene TRBJ2-6, with TRBD1 identical over 10 bases. CDR3 length equals 15 residues. CDR1 and CDR2 (germline): SEHNR, FQNEAQ (reference sequence). The ends lost 8 bases at V and 1 base at J; junction bases unmatched: 2. The CDR3, as DNA: TGTGCCAGCGGACAGGGGGTTTCTGGGGCCAACGTCCTGACTTTC. Encoded protein: CASGQGVSGANVLTF.

The chain is built from TRBV30 and TRBJ2-7, with 9 bases that match TRBD2. CDR1 and CDR2 (germline): GTSNPN, SVGIG (reference sequence). The CDR3 is 15 residues long. V was pared by 5 bases and J by 0 bases, with 8 bases of the junction left unmatched. CDR3 protein: CAWQRSTSGSYEQYF. CDR3 DNA: TGTGCCTGGCAGCGATCGACTAGCGGCTCCTACGAGCAGTACTTC.

This clone has just a few counts. The chain is built from TRBV29-1 and TRBJ1-2; D is ambiguous. V was cut by 5 bases and J by 8 bases, with 12 bases left in between. CDR3 length: 11 amino acids. The germline V gene has CDR1 SQVTM and CDR2 ANQGSEA. The CDR3 sequence: CSVPGGSGYTF. CDR3 DNA: TGCAGCGTTCCCGGAGGGAGCGGCTACACCTTC.

V usage is TRBV10-3 and J usage is TRBJ2-7; 8 bases are a match to TRBD1. Germline V CDR1 and CDR2: ENHRY, SYGVKD. The V and J ends lost 4 bases and 5 bases, in that order; junction bases with no gene match: 16. The CDR3 consists of 17 residues. CDR3 DNA sequence: TGTGCCATCAGTGGCTCCCCTGGGACAGGACGGGGAAACGAGCAGTACTTC. It encodes CAISGSPGTGRGNEQYF.

This chain links TRBV4-1 with TRBJ2-7; the D is unclear. The CDR3 consists of 15 residues. With 0 bases removed from V and 3 bases from J, the gap between germline ends came to 12 bases. Per germline, CDR1 MGHRA and CDR2 YSYEKL. The CDR3 loop reads CASSQEFQKVYEQYF. CDR3 coding DNA: TGCGCCAGCAGCCAAGAGTTCCAGAAAGTCTACGAGCAGTACTTC.

In this sample, this clone turned up a few times. The chain's CDR3 is CASSMVGHTEAFF. The CDR3 DNA sequence: TGTGCCAGTAGTATGGTCGGTCACACTGAAGCTTTCTTT. V usage is TRBV19 and J usage is TRBJ1-1; D remains ambiguous. The CDR3 has 13 amino acids. Per germline, CDR1 LNHDA and CDR2 SQIVND (reference sequence). Trimming left V 3 bases short and J 3 bases short, with 8 bases between.

The chain's CDR3 is CASSGEKYGEKLFF. For the CDR3, the DNA is TGTGCCAGCAGCGGAGAAAAATATGGTGAAAAACTGTTTTTT. This chain uses TRBV5-5 with TRBJ1-4; no clear D. The CDR3 loop spans 14 amino acids. V was pared by 4 bases and J by 7 bases, with 14 bases between. Germline-derived CDR1 and CDR2 are SGHKS and YYEKEE (reference sequence). The variable domain in full, completed from reference TRBV5-5 and TRBJ1-4, reads DAGVTQSPTHLIKTRGQQVTLRCSPISGHKSVSWYQQVLGQGPQFIFQYYEKEERGRGNFPDRFSARQFPNYSSELNVNALLLGDSALYLCASSGEKYGEKLFFGSGTQLSVL.

The chain has TRBV28 and TRBJ2-6; TRBD1 agrees at 10 bases. The CDR3 loop spans 18 amino acids. Germline V CDR1 and CDR2: MDHEN, SYDVKM. The trim removed 4 bases at V and 0 bases at J, leaving 6 bases unmatched. CDR3 bases: TGTGCCAGCAGTTCTCTCGGACAGGGGGGCTCTGGGGCCAACGTCCTGACTTTC. Its protein product is CASSSLGQGGSGANVLTF.

As for this clone: Germline is not matched at one junction end, which may reflect a read error. The rearrangement joins TRBV28 to TRBJ1-2; 7 bases match TRBD1. The CDR3 loop spans 16 amino acids. The germline CDR1 and CDR2 sequences are MDHEN and SYDVKM. The DNA for the CDR3 is TGTGCCAGCAGTTTTTCATCGGGACAGATAAACCGGTTGCCCTTCTTC. Protein: CASSFSSGQINRLPFF.

The rearrangement uses TRBV2 and TRBJ1-5; 8 bases fit TRBD1. V lost 3 bases to trimming and J lost 4 bases; unmatched junction nucleotides: 11. The CDR3 loop spans 17 amino acids. Looked up from germline, CDR1 is SNHLY and CDR2 is FYNNEI. The CDR3 nucleotides are TGTGCCAGCAGTGATACCAGGGGGCGACGGGGGAATCAGCCCCAGCATTTT. This gives the protein CASSDTRGRRGNQPQHF.

This chain links TRBV7-6 with TRBJ2-7; TRBD2 matches 13 bases. V shed 5 bases and J 4 bases; nucleotides not matched to a gene: 5. The CDR3 spans 15 residues. The V gene's germline CDR1 is SGHVS and CDR2 FNYEAQ. This CDR3 reads CASSPTSGRFYEQYF. CDR3 coding DNA: TGTGCCAGCAGCCCGACTAGCGGGAGGTTTTACGAGCAGTACTTC.

CDR3: CASRNSGGTDTQYF. As DNA, the CDR3 is TGTGCCAGCAGAAATAGCGGGGGCACAGATACGCAGTATTTT. The rearrangement joins TRBV7-9 to TRBJ2-3, with TRBD2 matching over 8 bases. Trimming took 6 bases from V and 1 from J; bases not matched to a gene: 3. CDR3 size: 14 residues. Germline V gene lookup returns CDR1 SEHNR and CDR2 FQNEAQ (reference sequence).